The 18 T cell receptor beta chains presented below share a single source sample, sequenced in a study of PD-1 blockade in mismatch repair-deficient tumors (dated by TCRdb to about 2017). Library preparation used the immunoSEQ multiplex PCR assay. TCRdb mirrors the immuneACCESS table, restricted to in-frame sequences. Some clones are absent from its copies; in checked studies, under half trace to an unresolved V gene, and the reason for the others is unknown. Counted in this sample were some 100,000 clones; about four fifths of them appeared once. About 6.3% of the sample goes to the ten largest clones. The sample consisted of peripheral blood, taken about 36 weeks after starting pembrolizumab. The source of these receptors is an adult with mismatch repair-deficient cancer.

The rearrangement uses TRBV6-5 and TRBJ2-7; perhaps D is TRBD1 or TRBD2 (5 bases each). This CDR3 is 15 amino acids long. The ends were cut back, 7 bases at V and 6 bases at J, with 22 bases in the middle. Germline lookup yields CDR1 MNHEY and CDR2 SVGAGI. The CDR3 region is CASKIAGTTFGEQYF. In nucleotides, the CDR3 is TGTGCCAGCAAAATAGCCGGGACGACATTTGGCGAGCAGTACTTC.

The chain has TRBV7-9 and TRBJ2-3, with 10 bases that match TRBD2. The CDR3 is 15 residues long. V lost 5 bases and J lost 5; bases outside the gene matches: 7. Germline CDR1 and CDR2: SEHNR and FQNEAQ (reference sequence). CDR3 loop: CASSPGTSVRDTQYF. The CDR3 coding sequence is TGTGCCAGCAGCCCGGGGACTAGCGTCAGAGATACGCAGTATTTT. Supplemented by reference TRBV7-9 and TRBJ2-3, the full variable domain reads DTGVSQNPRHKITKRGQNVTFRCDPISEHNRLYWYRQTLGQGPEFLTYFQNEAQLEKSRLLSDRFSAERPKGSFSTLEIQRTEQGDSAMYLCASSPGTSVRDTQYFGPGTRLTVL.

V and J are TRBV5-8 and TRBJ2-3; weak D call: TRBD1 (5 bases). Germline CDR1 is SGHTS and CDR2 is YDEGEE. Trimming cost V 5 bases and J 5 bases, with 9 bases left between them. CDR3 length: 12 residues. CDR3 nucleotide sequence: TGTGCCAGCAGTCCTAGGGGAGATACGCAGTATTTT. Amino acid sequence: CASSPRGDTQYF. Filled out from reference TRBV5-8 and TRBJ2-3, the complete variable domain reads EAGVTQSPTHLIKTRGQQATLRCSPISGHTSVYWYQQALGLGLQFLLWYDEGEERNRGNFPPRFSGRQFPNYSSELNVNALELEDSALYLCASSPRGDTQYFGPGTRLTVL.

The V call is TRBV7-3, the J call TRBJ2-7; 8 bases fit TRBD2. The trim removed 5 bases at V and 3 bases at J, leaving 9 bases unmatched. In germline, CDR1 is SGHTA, CDR2 FQGTGA. This CDR3 spans 15 amino acids. This chain's CDR3 is CASSLGATSVYEQYF. The CDR3 region has the DNA TGTGCCAGCAGCCTCGGTGCGACTAGCGTCTACGAGCAGTACTTC.

The chain couples TRBV11-2 to TRBJ2-3, with 13 bases fitting TRBD2. V dropped 2 bases and J dropped 11; count of bases not matched to a gene: 10. This CDR3 has 16 amino acids. CDR1 and CDR2 (germline): SGHAT, FQNNGV. CDR3 nucleotide sequence: TGTGCCAGCAGCTTACGACAGGGGACTAGCGGGACAGTGCAGTATTTT. Amino acid sequence: CASSLRQGTSGTVQYF.

This clone has just a few counts. Written as DNA, the CDR3 is TGTGCCAGCAGTGAACGGACAGGGGGCCGAGATACGCAGTATTTT. Its translation is CASSERTGGRDTQYF. V is TRBV6-1 and J is TRBJ2-3; TRBD1 matches at 11 bases. Germline V gives CDR1 MNHNS, CDR2 SASEGT. The CDR3 runs to 15 residues. V was pared by 2 bases and J by 5 bases, with 3 bases of the junction left unmatched.

The rearrangement links TRBV4-3 to TRBJ1-1; the D gene is possibly TRBD1 (5 bases). Trimming cost V 2 bases and J 2 bases, with 21 bases left between them. This CDR3 region has 18 residues. Germline V lookup: CDR1 LGHNA, CDR2 YSLEER. The CDR3 region is CASSQPPSKRDLNTEAFF. The CDR3 coding sequence is TGCGCCAGCAGCCAACCACCGTCTAAAAGGGACCTTAACACTGAAGCTTTCTTT.

Only one count was recorded for this clone. J is TRBJ2-7 and V is TRBV4-3; 11 bases are shared with TRBD1. The J segment lost 1 base and the V segment lost 2 bases, leaving 1 base of the junction unmatched. The CDR3 totals 15 residues. CDR1 and CDR2 from the germline V gene are LGHNA and YSLEER. CDR3 DNA: TGCGCCAGCAGCCAAAGGGACAGGGGGTCCTACGAGCAGTACTTC. Encoded protein: CASSQRDRGSYEQYF.

The rearrangement uses TRBV27 and TRBJ2-2, with 7 bases matching TRBD2. V trimming: 5 bases; J trimming: 0 bases; junction bases outside the gene matches: 3. The CDR3 is made up of 15 amino acids. CDR1 MNHEY and CDR2 SMNVEV come from the germline V gene (reference sequence). The CDR3 region is CASSQSGTNTGELFF. For the CDR3, the DNA is TGTGCCAGCAGTCAGAGCGGGACGAACACCGGGGAGCTGTTTTTT.

This chain links TRBV19 with TRBJ2-7; TRBD2 matches at 9 bases. Germline V gene data show CDR1 as LNHDA and CDR2 as SQIVND (reference sequence). Trimming took 5 bases from V and 6 from J; bases not matched to a gene: 5. The CDR3 covers 13 residues. The CDR3 nucleotides are TGTGCCAGTAGTTGGGCGGGAGGGCCCGAGCAGTACTTC. Translation: CASSWAGGPEQYF.

V and J are TRBV10-3 and TRBJ1-3; no clear D. Trimming left V 3 bases short and J 4 bases short, with 7 bases between. Germline values: CDR1 ENHRY, CDR2 SYGVKD. This CDR3 contains 13 residues. The CDR3, as DNA: TGTGCCATCAGTGATAGGCAGGGAAACACCATATATTTT. This translates into CAISDRQGNTIYF.

This clone was observed a few times. Here the CDR3 DNA reads TGTGCCAGCAGTGAAGCGTTTCCTAGTCAGCCCCAGCATTTT. Translation: CASSEAFPSQPQHF. This chain links TRBV6-1 with TRBJ1-5; no firm D call. The ends were cut back, 0 bases at V and 6 bases at J, with 9 bases in the middle. This CDR3 region has 14 residues. From germline, CDR1 is MNHNS and CDR2 SASEGT.

The rearrangement joins TRBV30 to TRBJ1-4; weak D call: TRBD1 (5 bases). Trimming pared 4 bases from V and 3 bases from J, leaving 9 bases between. CDR3 size: 13 residues. Germline V gene sequence: CDR1 GTSNPN, CDR2 SVGIG (reference sequence). The CDR3 here is CAWTGSANEKLFF. The CDR3 DNA reads TGTGCCTGGACAGGGTCTGCTAATGAAAAACTGTTTTTT.

The chain recombines TRBV5-4 with TRBJ2-3; 8 nucleotides line up with TRBD2. The germline V gene encodes CDR1 SGHNT and CDR2 YYREEE (reference sequence). V gave up 2 bases and J gave up 2 bases; unmatched junction bases: 1. The CDR3 is 14 residues long. CDR3 loop: CASSLGLATDTQYF. The CDR3 DNA reads TGTGCCAGCAGCTTAGGACTAGCCACAGATACGCAGTATTTT.

The chain uses TRBV4-3 and TRBJ1-1, with D possibly TRBD1 on 5 matching bases. The germline V gene encodes CDR1 LGHNA and CDR2 YSLEER. The ends were cut back, 0 bases at V and 8 bases at J, with 10 bases in the middle. This CDR3 has 13 residues. The CDR3 here is CASSQDIDSEAFF. CDR3 DNA sequence: TGCGCCAGCAGCCAAGATATTGACAGCGAAGCTTTCTTT.

The J gene is TRBJ1-1, the V gene TRBV20-1; D is ambiguous. Per the germline V gene, CDR1 is DFQATT and CDR2 is SNEGSKA (reference sequence). This CDR3 is built from 11 residues. Trimming removed 3 bases from V and 7 bases from J, with 9 bases in between. CDR3 sequence: CSASPGNEAFF. CDR3 bases: TGCAGTGCTAGTCCCGGGAATGAAGCTTTCTTT.

Of note for this clone: The sample has other DNA sequences that encode this CDR3 too. The chain couples TRBV7-3 to TRBJ1-1; D unresolved. V was cut by 5 bases and J by 4 bases, with 11 bases left in between. Germline CDR1 SGHTA, CDR2 FQGTGA. The CDR3 is made up of 13 amino acids. The CDR3 DNA is TGTGCCAGCAGCGCCATGGGAGGCACTGAAGCTTTCTTT. It codes for CASSAMGGTEAFF.

This clone appeared once. This rearrangement joins TRBV19 to TRBJ2-1; 14 nucleotides align to TRBD2. V lost 1 base to trimming and J lost 0 bases; unmatched junction nucleotides: 2. There are 18 residues in the CDR3. The germline gives CDR1 LNHDA, CDR2 SQIVND (reference sequence). The chain's CDR3 is CASSIGTSGRFSYNEQFF. CDR3 sequence (DNA): TGTGCCAGTAGTATAGGGACTAGCGGGAGGTTCTCCTACAATGAGCAGTTCTTC.